These 28 T cell receptor beta chains were sequenced from one sample in a study of identical twins. TCRdb re-analysed the 5' RACE reads in MiXCR, keeping a single row per CDR3 protein. This sample yields under 800,000 distinct CDR3 sequences, of which over 20% are seen a single time; 4.3% belongs to the top ten. This same sample was also taken into another study, of T cells expressing NK-cell markers.

Source material: PBMCs. These receptors were obtained from a young woman in good health.

This clonotype has at least ten counts. The chain is built from TRBV29-1 and TRBJ2-1, with 12 bases lining up with TRBD2. This CDR3 contains 17 residues. The V gene's germline CDR1 is SQVTM and CDR2 ANQGSEA. After removal of 6 bases from V and 8 bases from J, the junction contained 17 bases not matched to a gene. CDR3 DNA: TGCAGCGTCTCTACCAACCAAACTAGCGGGGGGACCTATGAGCAGTTCTTC. Encoded protein: CSVSTNQTSGGTYEQFF.

V gene TRBV4-3 combines with J gene TRBJ2-7; 11 bases agree with TRBD1. CDR3 length: 15 residues. With V trimmed by 4 bases and J by 4 bases, 6 bases remained unmatched. Per the germline V gene, CDR1 is LGHNA and CDR2 is YSLEER. The CDR3 region is CASSPGQGAGYEQYF. The CDR3 nucleotides are TGCGCCAGCAGCCCCGGACAGGGGGCGGGGTACGAGCAGTACTTC.

The table lists this clonotype with many counts. This chain uses TRBV20-1 with TRBJ2-5; 14 bases fit TRBD2. The length of the CDR3 is 15 residues. Germline values: CDR1 DFQATT, CDR2 SNEGSKA (reference sequence). The trim removed 6 bases at V and 1 base at J, leaving 4 bases unmatched. The CDR3 DNA reads as TGCAGTGCCTTGGGACTAGCGGGAGTCCAAGAGACCCAGTACTTC. It codes for CSALGLAGVQETQYF.

The chain recombines TRBV2 with TRBJ2-3; 8 bases fit TRBD1. This CDR3 comprises 15 residues. Germline V gene data show CDR1 as SNHLY and CDR2 as FYNNEI. The V gene end was trimmed by 2 bases and the J gene end by 5 bases; junction bases not matched to a gene: 6. The CDR3 reads CASSEKAGGGDTQYF. Written as DNA, the CDR3 is TGTGCCAGCAGTGAAAAGGCAGGGGGCGGAGATACGCAGTATTTT.

This clonotype was detected many times. The rearrangement links TRBV12-3 or TRBV12-4 to TRBJ1-1; D perhaps matches TRBD1 (5 bases). The CDR3 is 15 amino acids. The V and J ends lost 2 bases and 5 bases respectively, with 15 bases between them. This CDR3 is CASSLWAMGDTEAFF. DNA for the CDR3: TGTGCCAGCAGTTTATGGGCCATGGGGGATACTGAAGCTTTCTTT.

This chain connects TRBV6-5 to TRBJ2-3; either TRBD1 or TRBD2 may fit D (5 bases each). This CDR3 region has 13 residues. V was trimmed by 4 bases and J by 7 bases, leaving 12 bases between them. The V gene's germline CDR1 is MNHEY and CDR2 SVGAGI. CDR3 DNA sequence: TGTGCCAGCAGTTTGGGGGAGAAGAATACGCAGTATTTT. Amino acids: CASSLGEKNTQYF.

This clonotype was observed a handful of times. The chain joins TRBV20-1 to TRBJ2-7; D not resolved. In germline, CDR1 is DFQATT, CDR2 SNEGSKA (reference sequence). The V end was cut by 3 bases, the J end by 8 bases, with 17 bases between. The CDR3 is 13 amino acids. As DNA, the CDR3 is TGCAGTGCTAGGACACCTATTACTACCAAGCAGTACTTC. It yields the protein CSARTPITTKQYF.

Ten or more counts support this clonotype. The rearrangement uses TRBV4-2 and TRBJ2-4, with 7 positions matching TRBD1. Trimming took 4 bases from V and 0 from J; bases not matched to a gene: 12. Germline V lookup: CDR1 LGHNA, CDR2 YNFKEQ. The CDR3 length is 18 residues. The CDR3 sequence is CASSPGTDRNIAKNIQYF. CDR3 nucleotide sequence: TGTGCCAGCAGCCCCGGGACAGACAGAAACATAGCCAAAAACATTCAGTACTTC.

This clonotype was observed a few times. V and J are TRBV20-1 and TRBJ2-3, with D tentatively TRBD2 (7 bases). Trimming took off 6 bases at V and 7 bases at J, with 20 bases between the two ends. The germline gives CDR1 DFQATT, CDR2 SNEGSKA (reference sequence). The CDR3 runs to 14 residues. The CDR3: CSAARGGGLNTQYF. As DNA, the CDR3 is TGCAGTGCAGCAAGGGGGGGAGGGTTGAATACGCAGTATTTT.

Concerning this clonotype itself: The conserved phenylalanine or tryptophan is not found at the CDR3 terminus, so this likely reflects a read error. The rearrangement joins TRBV7-2 to TRBJ2-1; D is unresolved. In germline, CDR1 is SGHTA, CDR2 FQGNSA. Trimming pared 5 bases from V and 7 bases from J, leaving 9 bases between. The CDR3 extends over 12 amino acids. As DNA, the CDR3 is TGTGCCAGCAGCCTCACCCGGAATGAGCAGTTCATC. Its translation is CASSLTRNEQFI.

V is TRBV6-1 and J is TRBJ1-2; TRBD1 might be the D (5 bases). CDR1 is MNHNS, CDR2 SASEGT, per germline. The CDR3 is 14 amino acids. The V and J ends lost 7 bases and 7 bases respectively, with 19 bases between them. CDR3 sequence (DNA): TGTGCCAGCAAGATCGTTGGGCAGGGCTTTGGCTACACCTTC. Its protein is CASKIVGQGFGYTF.

This clonotype was detected a few times. The chain couples TRBV27 to TRBJ2-1, with unresolved D. The CDR3 totals 14 residues. Deletions cut 6 bases from V and 0 bases from J, with 9 bases between. Germline V gene sequence: CDR1 MNHEY, CDR2 SMNVEV (reference sequence). CDR3 loop: CASREVSSYNEQFF. As DNA, the CDR3 is TGTGCCAGCAGAGAGGTGAGCTCCTACAATGAGCAGTTCTTC.

V and J are TRBV27 and TRBJ2-7; 8 nucleotides match TRBD2. Germline V lookup: CDR1 MNHEY, CDR2 SMNVEV (reference sequence). V shed 4 bases and J 0 bases; nucleotides not matched to a gene: 5. The CDR3 contains 15 residues. The CDR3 coding sequence is TGTGCCAGCAGTTGGGCGGGAGGACCCTCCTACGAGCAGTACTTC. Protein product: CASSWAGGPSYEQYF.

This clonotype was detected many times. V is TRBV6-2 or TRBV6-3 and J is TRBJ1-5; 9 bases map to TRBD1. V was pared by 4 bases and J by 5 bases, with 0 bases of the junction left unmatched. This CDR3 is built from 13 residues. Germline-derived CDR1 and CDR2 are MNHEY and SVGEGT. The CDR3 loop reads CASSWTGDQPQHF. The CDR3 nucleotides read TGTGCCAGCAGTTGGACAGGGGATCAGCCCCAGCATTTT.

This clonotype was recorded at least ten times. The rearrangement uses TRBV10-3 and TRBJ1-2; 10 bases fit TRBD1. The V segment lost 7 bases and the J segment 8 bases; nucleotides outside the gene matches: 10. CDR1 is ENHRY, CDR2 SYGVKD, per germline. The CDR3 length is 14 residues. The CDR3 is CAITRTGGIDGYTF. DNA of the CDR3: TGTGCCATCACCCGGACAGGGGGGATTGACGGCTACACCTTC.

This clonotype was detected a few times. The rearrangement joins TRBV6-1 to TRBJ2-1, with D hard to call. This CDR3 spans 16 amino acids. Germline V gives CDR1 MNHNS, CDR2 SASEGT. The V end lost 6 bases, the J end lost 1 base, and 16 bases lay between the germline ends. In DNA, the CDR3 is TGTGCCAGCAGCTTGGGCCAGACGATATCCTACAATGAGCAGTTCTTC. Its protein is CASSLGQTISYNEQFF.

The chain couples TRBV2 to TRBJ2-1, with 12 nucleotides matching TRBD2. CDR1 is SNHLY and CDR2 is FYNNEI in the germline V gene. The CDR3 covers 16 residues. Trimming removed 7 bases from V and 1 base from J; junction bases left unmatched: 5. The CDR3: CASTMTSGRSYNEQFF. The CDR3 bases are TGTGCCAGCACCATGACTAGCGGGAGATCCTACAATGAGCAGTTCTTC.

This clonotype showed up just a few times. The gene calls are TRBV7-2 and TRBJ2-7, with D possibly TRBD2 on 6 matching bases. The germline V gene has CDR1 SGHTA and CDR2 FQGNSA. The germline V and J ends were trimmed by 3 bases and 2 bases, with 11 bases remaining between them. The CDR3 loop spans 14 amino acids. In nucleotides, the CDR3 is TGTGCCAGCAGCTTCCGAGCGGGCCCCTACGAGCAGTACTTC. The encoded protein is CASSFRAGPYEQYF.

This sequence joins TRBV15 and TRBJ1-1; D possibly corresponds to TRBD1 (6 bases). The CDR3 spans 14 residues. Germline V lookup: CDR1 LNHNV, CDR2 YYDKDF (reference sequence). Trimming removed 5 bases at V and 8 bases at J, with 18 bases between. The CDR3 protein is CATSPTADRIEAFF. The CDR3 DNA sequence: TGTGCCACCAGCCCTACCGCTGACAGGATCGAAGCTTTCTTT.

V and J are TRBV15 and TRBJ2-2, with D tentatively TRBD2 (6 bases). The germline V and J ends were trimmed by 0 bases and 10 bases, with 9 bases remaining between them. Looked up from germline, CDR1 is LNHNV and CDR2 is YYDKDF (reference sequence). The CDR3 runs 13 residues. The CDR3 sequence: CATSRDTGVELFF. The DNA for the CDR3 is TGTGCCACCAGCAGAGATACGGGGGTGGAGCTGTTTTTT.

This chain joins TRBV2 and TRBJ1-3; D is undetermined. Trimming took off 2 bases at V and 0 bases at J, with 17 bases between the two ends. The germline CDR1 and CDR2 sequences are SNHLY and FYNNEI. This CDR3 region has 18 residues. The CDR3 region is CASSEWFDLSYSGNTIYF. In nucleotides, the CDR3 is TGTGCCAGCAGTGAATGGTTTGATCTCTCTTACTCTGGAAACACCATATATTTT.

The chain couples TRBV6-5 to TRBJ2-7; TRBD2 might be the D (6 bases). There are 16 residues in the CDR3. The V and J ends lost 0 bases and 1 base respectively, with 13 bases between them. CDR1 is MNHEY and CDR2 is SVGAGI in the germline V gene. This CDR3 reads CASSYSRASESYEQYF. CDR3 bases: TGTGCCAGCAGTTACTCTAGGGCTAGCGAATCCTACGAGCAGTACTTC.

The chain links TRBV5-8 to TRBJ2-1; TRBD1 agrees at 9 bases. CDR3 size: 13 residues. The junction had 6 bases not matched to a gene; V was cut back by 4 bases and J by 10 bases. Germline CDR1 reads SGHTS; CDR2 reads YDEGEE. The CDR3 here is CASSQGQGYEQFF. The CDR3 bases are TGTGCCAGCAGCCAAGGACAGGGGTACGAGCAGTTCTTC. Looking up the rest from reference TRBV5-8 and TRBJ2-1 gives the full variable domain: EAGVTQSPTHLIKTRGQQATLRCSPISGHTSVYWYQQALGLGLQFLLWYDEGEERNRGNFPPRFSGRQFPNYSSELNVNALELEDSALYLCASSQGQGYEQFFGPGTRLTVL.

This chain links TRBV7-2 with TRBJ1-1; tentatively, D is TRBD1 (5 bases). With 3 bases removed from V and 10 bases from J, the gap between germline ends came to 15 bases. The CDR3 is 13 residues long. Germline V CDR1 and CDR2: SGHTA, FQGNSA. The CDR3 sequence: CASSFGGSMGAFF. Written as DNA, the CDR3 is TGTGCCAGCAGCTTTGGGGGAAGTATGGGAGCTTTCTTT.

This clonotype was observed many times. This chain uses TRBV9 with TRBJ2-7; TRBD2 might be the D (5 bases). CDR3 length: 11 amino acids. CDR1 and CDR2 from the germline V gene are SGDLS and YYNGEE. V lost 4 bases, J lost 7 bases, and 9 bases lay in between. CDR3: CASSLTGEQYF. The CDR3 DNA is TGTGCCAGCAGCCTTACGGGGGAGCAGTACTTC. Filled out from reference TRBV9 and TRBJ2-7, the complete variable domain reads DSGVTQTPKHLITATGQRVTLRCSPRSGDLSVYWYQQSLDQGLQFLIQYYNGEERAKGNILERFSAQQFPDLHSELNLSSLELGDSALYFCASSLTGEQYFGPGTRLTVT.

This clonotype appeared a single time. The V gene is TRBV7-2, the J gene TRBJ2-1; D remains unclear. Trimming left V 5 bases short and J 4 bases short, with 15 bases between. This CDR3 is 15 amino acids long. The germline V gene has CDR1 SGHTA and CDR2 FQGNSA. CDR3 amino acids: CASSTPSLGYNEQFF. The CDR3 DNA sequence: TGTGCCAGCAGCACACCCTCTCTAGGGTACAATGAGCAGTTCTTC. Complete variable domain (other parts from reference TRBV7-2 and TRBJ2-1): GAGVSQSPSNKVTEKGKDVELRCDPISGHTALYWYRQSLGQGLEFLIYFQGNSAPDKSGLPSDRFSAERTGGSVSTLTIQRTQQEDSAVYLCASSTPSLGYNEQFFGPGTRLTVL.

The chain uses TRBV7-2 and TRBJ2-7; D is unresolved. Per the germline V gene, CDR1 is SGHTA and CDR2 is FQGNSA. The CDR3 contains 15 residues. V lost 1 base and J 0 bases, leaving 10 bases between the germline ends. CDR3 DNA: TGTGCCAGCAGCTTAGAGGGCAGCAGCTCCTACGAGCAGTACTTC. Translated: CASSLEGSSSYEQYF.

This clonotype was observed a handful of times. The chain is built from TRBV25-1 and TRBJ2-7, with 9 bases that match TRBD2. The CDR3 has 17 residues. The germline CDR1 and CDR2 sequences are MGHDK and SYGVNS. The junction had 14 bases not matched to a gene; V was cut back by 4 bases and J by 4 bases. In DNA form, the CDR3 reads TGTGCCAGCAGTGGGCTTCCCGTAATAGCGGGGGCATACGAGCAGTACTTC. As protein: CASSGLPVIAGAYEQYF.